This T cell receptor (beta chain) stems from a study of identical twins. Study-wide points: There were fewer insertions in abundant cord blood beta clonotypes, but memory repertoires showed no such pattern. A cross-sectional statistical analysis, not follow-up of the same donors, supported the conclusions.

This clonotype was seen at least ten times. Its antigen is unknown. Everyone who donated was a healthy Caucasian. One entry per CDR3 protein results from TCRdb running MiXCR on the 5' RACE reads. Seen here are around 300,000 distinct CDR3 sequences, 8% to 9% observed once, and the top ten hold over 2%. The CDR3 has 15 amino acids. The V end lost 7 bases, the J end lost 8 bases, and 21 bases lay between the germline ends. Per the germline V gene, CDR1 is MGHRA and CDR2 is YSYEKL. The same sample was also studied in work on yellow fever vaccine responses in identical twins. That study adds: Twins' vaccine T cell response reportedly seemed partly convergent, partly personalized.

The genes are TRBV4-1 and TRBJ2-1; TRBD2 is a possible D gene (6 bases). Sequencing input: memory (CD45RO+) T cells sorted from blood. The source is a woman aged 18-29 years in good health. The CDR3 region is CASTLASLAGDEQFF. CDR3 DNA: TGCGCCAGCACCCTAGCGAGTTTAGCTGGGGATGAGCAGTTCTTC.